This TCR beta chain comes out of a study of shared clonotypes between healthy human individuals. Each sorted subset replicate got 200 ng genomic DNA, around 29,000 genomes. TCRdb's copy holds only in-frame clones and misses some; the assay was immunoSEQ multiplex PCR. The sample contains about 750,000 clones, about 91% of which appear only once. Positive CCR7 selection of CD45RO-negative cells yielded the naive CD8 cells, and terminally differentiated effector memory CD45RA+ cells were excluded. V lost 1 base, J lost 7 bases, and 8 bases stayed unmatched. This CDR3 comprises 14 residues. Germline loops: CDR1 SGHRS, CDR2 YFSETQ. Only one count was recorded for this clone. Its cognate antigen is unknown. General study points: Naive subsets generally had larger estimated richness than memory subsets. A few donors shared about 4.8% of their naive CD4 clonotypes. The study found lower generation probabilities in non-shared clonotypes than in those shared by all four donors.

The clonotype comes from a man aged 30 to 45 in good health. What was sequenced was naive CD8+ T cells sorted from blood. The genes are TRBV5-1 and TRBJ2-7; 7 bases map to TRBD2. CDR3: CASSLREADREQYF. The CDR3 nucleotides read TGCGCCAGCAGCTTGCGGGAGGCGGATCGGGAGCAGTACTTC.